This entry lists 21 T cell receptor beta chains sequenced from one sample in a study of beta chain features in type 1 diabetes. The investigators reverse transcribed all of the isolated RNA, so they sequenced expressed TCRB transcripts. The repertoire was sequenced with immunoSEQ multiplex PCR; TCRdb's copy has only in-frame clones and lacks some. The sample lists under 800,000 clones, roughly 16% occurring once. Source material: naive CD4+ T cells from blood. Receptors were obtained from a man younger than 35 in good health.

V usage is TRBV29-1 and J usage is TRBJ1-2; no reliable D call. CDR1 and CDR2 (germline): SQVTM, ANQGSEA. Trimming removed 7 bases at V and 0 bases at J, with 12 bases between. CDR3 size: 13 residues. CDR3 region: CSAIKRTNYGYTF. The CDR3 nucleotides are TGCAGCGCCATCAAGAGGACTAACTATGGCTACACCTTC. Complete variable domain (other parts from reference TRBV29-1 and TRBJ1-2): SAVISQKPSRDICQRGTSLTIQCQVDSQVTMMFWYRQQPGQSLTLIATANQGSEATYESGFVIDKFPISRPNLTFSTLTVSNMSPEDSSIYLCSAIKRTNYGYTFGSGTRLTVV.

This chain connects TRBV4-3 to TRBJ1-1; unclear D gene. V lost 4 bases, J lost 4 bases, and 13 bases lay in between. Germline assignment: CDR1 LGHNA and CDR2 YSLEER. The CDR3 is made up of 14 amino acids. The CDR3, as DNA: TGCGCCAGCAGCCGCTATCCCGGATTCACTGAAGCTTTCTTT. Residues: CASSRYPGFTEAFF.

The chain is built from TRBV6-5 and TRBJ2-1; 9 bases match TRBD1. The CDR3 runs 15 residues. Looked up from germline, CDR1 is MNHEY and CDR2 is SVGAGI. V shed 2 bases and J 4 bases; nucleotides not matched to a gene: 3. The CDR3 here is CASSYGTGQYNEQFF. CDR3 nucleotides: TGTGCCAGCAGTTACGGGACAGGGCAGTACAATGAGCAGTTCTTC.

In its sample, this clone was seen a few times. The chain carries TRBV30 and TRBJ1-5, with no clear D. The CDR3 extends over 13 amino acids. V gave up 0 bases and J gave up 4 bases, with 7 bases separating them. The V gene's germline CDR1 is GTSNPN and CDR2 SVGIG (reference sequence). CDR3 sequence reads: CAWSVQINQPQHF. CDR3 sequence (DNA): TGTGCCTGGAGTGTACAGATTAATCAGCCCCAGCATTTT.

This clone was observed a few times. The DNA for the CDR3 is TGTGCCAGCAGCGTAGTGGTCGGGGAGCTGTTTTTT. Translated, it gives CASSVVVGELFF. This chain links TRBV9 with TRBJ2-2; D gene ambiguous. Trimming stripped 0 bases from V and 7 bases from J, with 4 bases between. CDR1 and CDR2 (germline): SGDLS, YYNGEE. The CDR3 totals 12 residues.

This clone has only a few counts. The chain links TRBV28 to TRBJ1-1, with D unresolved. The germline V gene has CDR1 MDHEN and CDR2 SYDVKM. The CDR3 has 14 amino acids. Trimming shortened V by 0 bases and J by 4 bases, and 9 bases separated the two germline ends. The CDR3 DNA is TGTGCCAGCAGTTTATGGGGAGGTAGCACTGAAGCTTTCTTT. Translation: CASSLWGGSTEAFF.

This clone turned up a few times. The CDR3 bases are TGTGCCAGCAGGATACAGACAGGGGTCACCGGGGAGCTGTTTTTT. It translates to CASRIQTGVTGELFF. V and J are TRBV7-9 and TRBJ2-2, with 8 nucleotides matching TRBD1. V lost 6 bases to trimming and J lost 4 bases; unmatched junction nucleotides: 7. The CDR3 is 15 amino acids. Germline loops: CDR1 SEHNR, CDR2 FQNEAQ (reference sequence).

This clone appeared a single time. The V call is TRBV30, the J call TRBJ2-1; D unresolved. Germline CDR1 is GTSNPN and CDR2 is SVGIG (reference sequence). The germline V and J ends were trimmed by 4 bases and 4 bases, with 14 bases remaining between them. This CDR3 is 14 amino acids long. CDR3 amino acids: CAWIIAGSYNEQFF. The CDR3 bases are TGTGCCTGGATTATCGCAGGATCATACAATGAGCAGTTCTTC.

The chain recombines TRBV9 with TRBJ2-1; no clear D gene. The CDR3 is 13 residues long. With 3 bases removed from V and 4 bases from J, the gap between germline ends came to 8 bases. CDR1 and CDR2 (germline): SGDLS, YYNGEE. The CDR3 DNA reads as TGTGCCAGCAGCGACCCTAGTTACAATGAGCAGTTCTTC. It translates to CASSDPSYNEQFF.

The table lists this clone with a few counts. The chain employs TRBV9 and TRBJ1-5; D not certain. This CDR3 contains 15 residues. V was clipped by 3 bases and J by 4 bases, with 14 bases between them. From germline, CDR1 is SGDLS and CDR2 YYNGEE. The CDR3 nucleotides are TGTGCCAGCAGCGCCGAGGGCCTGAGGAATCAGCCCCAGCATTTT. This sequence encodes CASSAEGLRNQPQHF.

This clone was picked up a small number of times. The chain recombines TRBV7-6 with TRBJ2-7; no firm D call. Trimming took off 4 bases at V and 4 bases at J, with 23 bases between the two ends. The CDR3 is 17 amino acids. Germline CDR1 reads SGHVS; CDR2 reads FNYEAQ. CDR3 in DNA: TGTGCCAGCAGCTCGGTCGAGCTTGTCCAATCGGGTTACGAGCAGTACTTC. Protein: CASSSVELVQSGYEQYF.

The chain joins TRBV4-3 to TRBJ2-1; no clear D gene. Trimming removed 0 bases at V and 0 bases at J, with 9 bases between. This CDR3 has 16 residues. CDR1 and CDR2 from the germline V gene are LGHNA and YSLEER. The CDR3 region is CASSQEGFSSYNEQFF. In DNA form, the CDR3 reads TGCGCCAGCAGCCAAGAGGGTTTCAGCTCCTACAATGAGCAGTTCTTC.

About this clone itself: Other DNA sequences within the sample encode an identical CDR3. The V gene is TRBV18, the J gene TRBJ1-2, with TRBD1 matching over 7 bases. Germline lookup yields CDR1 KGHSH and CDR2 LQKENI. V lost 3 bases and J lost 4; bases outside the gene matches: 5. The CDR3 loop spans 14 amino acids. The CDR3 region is CASSPDRAVYGYTF. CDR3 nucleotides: TGTGCCAGCTCACCCGACAGGGCGGTCTATGGCTACACCTTC.

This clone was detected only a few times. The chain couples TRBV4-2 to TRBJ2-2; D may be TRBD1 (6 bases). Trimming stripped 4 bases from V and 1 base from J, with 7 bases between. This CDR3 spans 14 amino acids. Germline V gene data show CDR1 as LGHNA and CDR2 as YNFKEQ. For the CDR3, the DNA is TGTGCCAGCAGCCGGACAGAGAACACCGGGGAGCTGTTTTTT. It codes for CASSRTENTGELFF.

The CDR3 here is CASRHTGLGGQPQHF. The DNA of the CDR3 is TGTGCCAGCAGACACACAGGTTTGGGGGGTCAGCCCCAGCATTTT. The rearrangement links TRBV6-5 to TRBJ1-5; tentative D call: TRBD1 (5 bases). The V gene's germline CDR1 is MNHEY and CDR2 SVGAGI. The V end lost 6 bases, the J end lost 6 bases, and 18 bases lay between the germline ends. The CDR3 loop spans 15 amino acids.

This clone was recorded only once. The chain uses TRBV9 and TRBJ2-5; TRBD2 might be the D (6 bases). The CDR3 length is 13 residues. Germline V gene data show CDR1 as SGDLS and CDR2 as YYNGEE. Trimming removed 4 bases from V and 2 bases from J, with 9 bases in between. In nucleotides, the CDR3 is TGTGCCAGCAGCAGGACTATACAAGAGACCCAGTACTTC. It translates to CASSRTIQETQYF.

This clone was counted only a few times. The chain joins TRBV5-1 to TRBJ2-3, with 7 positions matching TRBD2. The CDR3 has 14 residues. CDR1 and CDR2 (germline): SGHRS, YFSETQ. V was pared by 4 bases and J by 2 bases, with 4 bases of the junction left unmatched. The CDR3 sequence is CASSMGLSTDTQYF. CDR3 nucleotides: TGCGCCAGCAGCATGGGACTATCCACAGATACGCAGTATTTT.

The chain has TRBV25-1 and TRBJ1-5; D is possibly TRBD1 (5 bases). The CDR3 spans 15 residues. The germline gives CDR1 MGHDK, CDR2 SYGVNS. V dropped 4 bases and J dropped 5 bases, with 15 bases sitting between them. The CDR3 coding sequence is TGTGCCAGCAGTGCAATGGGGGTGCGGGATCAGCCCCAGCATTTT. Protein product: CASSAMGVRDQPQHF.

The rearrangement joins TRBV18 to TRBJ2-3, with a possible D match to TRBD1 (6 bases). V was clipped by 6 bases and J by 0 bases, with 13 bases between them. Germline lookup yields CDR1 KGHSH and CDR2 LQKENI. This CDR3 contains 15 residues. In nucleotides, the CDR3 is TGTGCCAGCTCGCAACGGGACATGAGCACAGATACGCAGTATTTT. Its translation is CASSQRDMSTDTQYF.

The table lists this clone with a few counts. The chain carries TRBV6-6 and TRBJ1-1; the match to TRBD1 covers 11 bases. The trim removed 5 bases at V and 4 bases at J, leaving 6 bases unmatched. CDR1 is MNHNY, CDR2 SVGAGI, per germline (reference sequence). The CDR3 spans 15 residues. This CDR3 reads CASSPGQGAFTEAFF. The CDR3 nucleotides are TGTGCCAGCAGTCCCGGACAGGGGGCGTTCACTGAAGCTTTCTTT.

The CDR3 nucleotides read TGTGCCAGCAACAGGGGGAGGAACACTGAAGCTTTCTTT. This encodes CASNRGRNTEAFF. The V gene is TRBV7-2, the J gene TRBJ1-1; 8 nucleotides match TRBD1. The V segment lost 7 bases and the J segment 1 base; nucleotides outside the gene matches: 2. CDR1 is SGHTA and CDR2 is FQGNSA in the germline V gene. The CDR3 is 13 amino acids.